A single sample is the source of the 31 T cell receptor beta chains below, sequenced in a study of response to subunit inactivated influenza vaccine. MiXCR was run by TCRdb on the RT-PCR reads, yielding one entry per CDR3 protein. The repertoire includes about 150,000 distinct CDR3 sequences, over 8.5% of them detected once, and roughly 33% sits in the top ten. The sample in question was CD8+ T cells sorted from PBMCs, obtained roughly 24 months after vaccination. Receptors originate from a man aged 50-75 years who received an inactivated influenza vaccine.

V is TRBV7-9 and J is TRBJ2-4; TRBD2 matches at 7 bases. The V gene's germline CDR1 is SEHNR and CDR2 FQNEAQ (reference sequence). This CDR3 region has 14 residues. V shed 2 bases and J 6 bases; nucleotides not matched to a gene: 4. The CDR3 is CASSLIGEGNIQYF. Written as DNA, the CDR3 is TGTGCCAGCAGCTTAATAGGGGAGGGAAACATTCAGTACTTC.

This clonotype was seen ten or more times. The rearrangement links TRBV29-1 to TRBJ2-5; the D gene is possibly TRBD1 (6 bases). CDR1 is SQVTM, CDR2 ANQGSEA, per germline. V lost 5 bases, J lost 2 bases, and 12 bases lay in between. The CDR3 length is 13 residues. The CDR3, as DNA: TGCAGCGTTTGGGGACATAGGCAAGAGACCCAGTACTTC. Translated: CSVWGHRQETQYF.

The sample holds many counts of this clonotype. This chain uses TRBV4-1 with TRBJ1-4; D gene ambiguous. This CDR3 region has 14 residues. CDR1 is MGHRA and CDR2 is YSYEKL in the germline V gene. Trimming cost V 4 bases and J 3 bases, with 9 bases left between them. CDR3 nucleotide sequence: TGCGCCAGCAGCCTGAGCCCGGCTAATGAAAAACTGTTTTTT. This encodes CASSLSPANEKLFF.

The chain uses TRBV6-2 or TRBV6-3 and TRBJ2-3, with unresolved D. V was pared by 1 base and J by 0 bases, with 8 bases between. The germline V gene has CDR1 MNHEY and CDR2 SVGEGT. The CDR3 spans 15 residues. CDR3 sequence (DNA): TGTGCCAGCAGTTACTTCGGACGGAGCACAGATACGCAGTATTTT. This gives the protein CASSYFGRSTDTQYF.

The table lists this clonotype with a few counts. The rearrangement uses TRBV24-1 and TRBJ2-7, with D possibly TRBD1 on 5 matching bases. CDR3 length: 14 residues. Germline V gene lookup returns CDR1 KGHDR and CDR2 SFDVKD. Trimming stripped 3 bases from V and 2 bases from J, with 10 bases between. The CDR3 DNA reads TGTGCCACCAGTGATCGATCACAGGCCTACGAGCAGTACTTC. This gives the protein CATSDRSQAYEQYF.

This clonotype was counted ten times or more. The chain uses TRBV12-3 or TRBV12-4 and TRBJ1-2, with unresolved D. Trimming removed 3 bases from V and 1 base from J, with 6 bases in between. This CDR3 comprises 13 residues. CDR3 amino acids: CASSFTVNYGYTF. CDR3 nucleotide sequence: TGTGCCAGCAGTTTTACAGTTAACTATGGCTACACCTTC.

This clonotype has a handful of counts. The chain couples TRBV4-3 to TRBJ2-1, with D unclear. The CDR3 spans 13 residues. Germline V gene sequence: CDR1 LGHNA, CDR2 YSLEER. V was clipped by 4 bases and J by 9 bases, with 13 bases between them. The CDR3 coding sequence is TGCGCCAGCAGCCCCTACCGTAACGGTGAGCAGTTCTTC. Protein: CASSPYRNGEQFF.

This clonotype occurred a few times. This chain links TRBV12-3 or TRBV12-4 with TRBJ1-5; D gene uncertain. Deletions cut 0 bases from V and 2 bases from J, with 14 bases between. This CDR3 is built from 17 residues. In DNA, the CDR3 is TGTGCCAGCAGTTTAGCGAGGTCAGGCCAAGGCAATCAGCCCCAGCATTTT. Residues: CASSLARSGQGNQPQHF.

This clonotype came up a few times. The chain combines TRBV2 with TRBJ1-5, with D possibly being TRBD1 (5 bases). Germline V gene data show CDR1 as SNHLY and CDR2 as FYNNEI. V gave up 5 bases and J gave up 1 base, with 18 bases separating them. This CDR3 region has 17 residues. This CDR3 is CASSLIPGRTSNQPQHF. The CDR3 DNA sequence: TGTGCCAGCAGTTTAATACCGGGACGGACCAGCAATCAGCCCCAGCATTTT. Using reference TRBV2 and TRBJ1-5 for the parts outside the CDR3, the full variable domain is EPEVTQTPSHQVTQMGQEVILRCVPISNHLYFYWYRQILGQKVEFLVSFYNNEISEKSEIFDDQFSVERPDGSNFTLKIRSTKLEDSAMYFCASSLIPGRTSNQPQHFGDGTRLSIL.

This clonotype has ten or more counts. V is TRBV7-7 and J is TRBJ1-4; 9 nucleotides line up with TRBD1. The germline V gene has CDR1 SSHAT and CDR2 FNYEAQ (reference sequence). The CDR3 runs to 17 residues. Trimming took 5 bases from V and 7 from J; bases not matched to a gene: 14. CDR3 sequence reads: CASSLKSRTGVGEKLFF. The DNA for the CDR3 is TGTGCCAGCAGCCTAAAGTCCCGGACAGGGGTGGGTGAAAAACTGTTTTTT.

The chain combines TRBV4-3 with TRBJ2-1; TRBD2 aligns across 8 bases. The germline V gene encodes CDR1 LGHNA and CDR2 YSLEER. Trimming took 0 bases from V and 5 from J; bases not matched to a gene: 6. This CDR3 region has 16 residues. The CDR3: CASSQDIQREHNEQFF. The CDR3 DNA reads as TGCGCCAGCAGCCAAGATATCCAGCGGGAGCACAATGAGCAGTTCTTC.

The chain is built from TRBV11-1 and TRBJ2-1; TRBD2 aligns across 12 bases. J was trimmed by 10 bases and V by 2 bases; bases with no gene match: 12. The germline CDR1 and CDR2 sequences are SGHAT and FQDESV (reference sequence). This CDR3 contains 17 residues. This CDR3 reads CASSLFPPSGRAGEQFF. Written as DNA, the CDR3 is TGTGCCAGCAGCTTATTCCCTCCTAGCGGGAGGGCCGGGGAGCAGTTCTTC.

The genes are TRBV7-2 and TRBJ1-2; D gene ambiguous. Deletions cut 4 bases from V and 8 bases from J, with 11 bases between. This CDR3 comprises 12 residues. Germline V CDR1 and CDR2: SGHTA, FQGNSA. In DNA form, the CDR3 reads TGTGCCAGCAGCTCAACGAGCTACGGCTACACCTTC. Its protein is CASSSTSYGYTF.

This clonotype was seen only a few times. The chain employs TRBV6-5 and TRBJ2-1, with D possibly TRBD1 on 5 matching bases. Trimming removed 0 bases at V and 8 bases at J, with 14 bases between. This CDR3 has 15 amino acids. CDR1 is MNHEY, CDR2 SVGAGI, per germline. The CDR3 here is CASSYSGIEGDEQFF. CDR3 sequence (DNA): TGTGCCAGCAGTTACTCAGGGATCGAAGGGGATGAGCAGTTCTTC.

The chain couples TRBV29-1 to TRBJ1-2; TRBD1 agrees at 8 bases. With 1 base clipped from V and 2 bases from J, the junction kept 3 bases outside the gene matches. This CDR3 comprises 14 residues. Germline CDR1 SQVTM, CDR2 ANQGSEA. For the CDR3, the DNA is TGCAGCGTTGAAGGGAGGACAGGGAACTATGGCTACACCTTC. This gives the protein CSVEGRTGNYGYTF.

Comment on this clonotype: Being one base from a much bigger clone, this may be a read error. The chain combines TRBV7-9 with TRBJ2-7, with D unclear. V dropped 2 bases and J dropped 0 bases, with 5 bases sitting between them. Germline CDR1 is SEHNR and CDR2 is FQNEAQ (reference sequence). This CDR3 region has 13 residues. The CDR3 sequence is CASSLWSSYEQYF. The DNA of the CDR3 is TGTGCCAGCAGCTTATGGAGCTCCTACGAGCAGTACTTC.

This clonotype has a count of ten or more. The V and J genes are TRBV7-2 and TRBJ2-7; the D is unclear. CDR3 length: 14 residues. Deletions cut 1 base from V and 5 bases from J, with 12 bases between. Germline V gene lookup returns CDR1 SGHTA and CDR2 FQGNSA. DNA for the CDR3: TGTGCCAGCAGCTTAGTTGCCGCTAAGGACGAGCAGTACTTC. This sequence encodes CASSLVAAKDEQYF.

At least ten counts were recorded for this clonotype. The rearrangement joins TRBV6-6 to TRBJ2-3; the D is unclear. CDR3 size: 13 residues. Trimming pared 1 base from V and 6 bases from J, leaving 8 bases between. Looked up from germline, CDR1 is MNHNY and CDR2 is SVGAGI (reference sequence). CDR3 nucleotides: TGTGCCAGCAGTTACTTCTACCTGGATACGCAGTATTTT. Translation gives CASSYFYLDTQYF.

This clonotype has more than one count but fewer than ten. The genes are TRBV6-5 and TRBJ2-1; D is undetermined. Germline V CDR1 and CDR2: MNHEY, SVGAGI. The CDR3 totals 12 residues. Trimming stripped 6 bases from V and 4 bases from J, with 7 bases between. For the CDR3, the DNA is TGTGCCAGCAGGACGGTATACAATGAGCAGTTCTTC. It codes for CASRTVYNEQFF.

The V and J genes are TRBV6-2 or TRBV6-3 and TRBJ2-7, with 12 bases matching TRBD2. Germline V gene lookup returns CDR1 MNHEY and CDR2 SVGEGT. The CDR3 totals 16 residues. V shed 0 bases and J 3 bases; nucleotides not matched to a gene: 3. In DNA, the CDR3 is TGTGCCAGCAGTTACTCGAGACTAGCGGGAGACTACGAGCAGTACTTC. It codes for CASSYSRLAGDYEQYF.

The V and J genes are TRBV29-1 and TRBJ2-1, with a tentative D call TRBD2 (6 bases). The germline V and J ends were trimmed by 5 bases and 6 bases, with 11 bases remaining between them. The CDR3 length is 12 residues. Germline V gene sequence: CDR1 SQVTM, CDR2 ANQGSEA. CDR3 sequence reads: CSVYGSTNEQFF. CDR3 bases: TGCAGCGTTTACGGGAGCACCAATGAGCAGTTCTTC.

This chain links TRBV27 with TRBJ2-1, with no clear D. The V end lost 3 bases, the J end lost 0 bases, and 6 bases lay between the germline ends. Germline V CDR1 and CDR2: MNHEY, SMNVEV (reference sequence). This CDR3 has 14 amino acids. The DNA for the CDR3 is TGTGCCAGCAGTTTCATAAGCTCCTACAATGAGCAGTTCTTC. It specifies CASSFISSYNEQFF.

In this sample, this clonotype turned up a few times. The chain links TRBV6-1 to TRBJ1-6; possibly TRBD1 for D (6 bases). The CDR3 has 14 amino acids. Germline V gene lookup returns CDR1 MNHNS and CDR2 SASEGT. Trimming pared 6 bases from V and 4 bases from J, leaving 10 bases between. The CDR3 here is CASRQGSYNSPLHF. The CDR3 nucleotides are TGTGCCAGCAGGCAGGGGTCGTATAATTCACCCCTCCACTTT.

This clonotype was detected many times. This rearrangement joins TRBV29-1 to TRBJ2-5; D not certain. Germline V gives CDR1 SQVTM, CDR2 ANQGSEA. CDR3 length equals 12 residues. Deletions cut 5 bases from V and 1 base from J, with 8 bases between. The CDR3: CSVKGFQETQYF. The CDR3 region has the DNA TGCAGCGTTAAGGGTTTCCAAGAGACCCAGTACTTC.

The chain combines TRBV11-2 with TRBJ2-7; 13 bases agree with TRBD2. This CDR3 is 15 amino acids long. The V and J ends lost 8 bases and 3 bases, in that order; junction bases with no gene match: 7. In germline, CDR1 is SGHAT, CDR2 FQNNGV. The CDR3 sequence is CASGGLAGERYEQYF. The CDR3 DNA is TGTGCCAGCGGCGGACTAGCGGGAGAGCGCTACGAGCAGTACTTC.

The CDR3 spells CASSQEDRNTEAFF. DNA of the CDR3: TGCGCCAGCAGCCAAGAAGACAGAAACACTGAAGCTTTCTTT. V and J are TRBV4-1 and TRBJ1-1, with D perhaps TRBD1 (5 bases). CDR1 and CDR2 (germline): MGHRA, YSYEKL. Trimming took 0 bases from V and 2 from J, leaving 7 bases between them. The CDR3 runs to 14 residues.

This chain uses TRBV9 with TRBJ2-4; D is perhaps TRBD1 (6 bases). Per the germline V gene, CDR1 is SGDLS and CDR2 is YYNGEE. The CDR3 sequence is 14 residues long. V lost 0 bases, J lost 7 bases, and 11 bases lay in between. This CDR3 reads CASSVAFQGNIQYF. The CDR3, as DNA: TGTGCCAGCAGCGTAGCTTTTCAGGGGAACATTCAGTACTTC. Drawing the rest from reference TRBV9 and TRBJ2-4, the complete variable domain is DSGVTQTPKHLITATGQRVTLRCSPRSGDLSVYWYQQSLDQGLQFLIQYYNGEERAKGNILERFSAQQFPDLHSELNLSSLELGDSALYFCASSVAFQGNIQYFGAGTRLSVL.

The chain has TRBV7-6 and TRBJ2-2; 8 bases line up with TRBD1. The CDR3 contains 17 residues. Trimming took 4 bases from V and 1 from J; bases not matched to a gene: 8. Germline V lookup: CDR1 SGHVS, CDR2 FNYEAQ. CDR3 in amino acids: CASSSTAGGQNTGELFF. The DNA for the CDR3 is TGTGCCAGCAGCTCTACTGCAGGGGGCCAGAACACCGGGGAGCTGTTTTTT.

The rearrangement uses TRBV10-3 and TRBJ2-1; TRBD1 is a possible D gene (6 bases). The CDR3 covers 13 residues. The V end lost 3 bases, the J end lost 5 bases, and 8 bases lay between the germline ends. Germline V gene lookup returns CDR1 ENHRY and CDR2 SYGVKD. The CDR3 here is CAISDGGHNEQFF. As DNA, the CDR3 is TGTGCCATCAGTGATGGGGGCCACAATGAGCAGTTCTTC.

This sequence joins TRBV20-1 and TRBJ2-1, with no clear D. Germline CDR1 reads DFQATT; CDR2 reads SNEGSKA (reference sequence). The CDR3 contains 14 residues. The V gene lost 0 bases and the J gene lost 2 bases, with 8 bases spanning the gap. CDR3 loop: CSARDPSTYNEQFF. The DNA of the CDR3 is TGCAGTGCTAGAGATCCGAGCACCTACAATGAGCAGTTCTTC.

The V and J genes are TRBV11-2 and TRBJ2-2; D remains ambiguous. CDR1 and CDR2 (germline): SGHAT, FQNNGV. CDR3 length: 13 residues. The V end lost 4 bases, the J end lost 7 bases, and 10 bases lay between the germline ends. DNA of the CDR3: TGTGCCAGCAGCTACTGGTCGGGCGGGGAGCTGTTTTTT. Amino acids: CASSYWSGGELFF. Filled out from reference TRBV11-2 and TRBJ2-2, the complete variable domain reads EAGVAQSPRYKIIEKRQSVAFWCNPISGHATLYWYQQILGQGPKLLIQFQNNGVVDDSQLPKDRFSAERLKGVDSTLKIQPAKLEDSAVYLCASSYWSGGELFFGEGSRLTVL.